This T cell receptor (beta chain) was sequenced during a study of blood T cells in healthy people across ages. Each individual donor underwent a draw of about 9.1 milliliters of peripheral blood. Per sample, at least 5 micrograms of total RNA were extracted. Through a sample-barcoded 5' primer and a J-beta primer mix, a second PCR was run for roughly 7 to 12 cycles. Each sample yielded at least 3 million CDR3-containing paired-end reads. TCRdb used MiXCR to reprocess the 5' RACE reads, holding one entry per CDR3 protein. The sample yields 1.5 million to 2 million distinct CDR3 sequences, around half seen once. This CDR3 spans 15 amino acids. Deletions cut 6 bases from V and 2 bases from J, with 18 bases between. Looked up from germline, CDR1 is DFQATT and CDR2 is SNEGSKA (reference sequence). Points from the study as a whole: Versus aged donors, long-lived donors had higher diversity and more naive CD4+ cells.

Regarding this clonotype: Its antigen is unidentified.

The clonotype was recovered from a woman between 40 and 50 years old in good health. The sample comprised blood. This chain joins TRBV20-1 and TRBJ2-3; D is undetermined. CDR3 DNA: TGCAGTGCCCAACGGGCTGCAGTGCCCACAGATACGCAGTATTTT. Translated, it gives CSAQRAAVPTDTQYF.